Listed below are T cell receptor beta chains from one sample, sequenced in a study of OX40 agonist ivuxolimab in advanced cancers. Profiling relied on immunoSEQ multiplex PCR, and the TCRdb table lists in-frame clones only, not all of them. The table has over 20,000 clones, roughly 90% seen once. Sample: CD4+ or CD8+ T cells sorted from blood, taken in a trial of the OX40 agonist ivuxolimab. Receptors originate from an adult with an advanced solid tumor such as melanoma, head and neck, liver or kidney cancer. The CDR3 runs from the conserved cysteine through the conserved F or W. Fields, in order: D gene, clone size, V gene, J gene, CDR3 DNA, CDR3 protein. A D gene is named only where the DNA matches it firmly. Size is omitted from some rows. Given values are once, few, many or a class for expanded clones.

>-|-|TRBV7-9|TRBJ2-4
TGTGCCAGCAGCGAAGAGGGCCCCTTAAGGAGCATTCAGTACTTC
CASSEEGPLRSIQYF
>-|-|TRBV4-1|TRBJ1-3
TGCGCCAGCAGCCAAGTTTCTGGAAACACCATATATTTT
CASSQVSGNTIYF
>-|-|TRBV19|TRBJ1-2
TGTGCCAGTAGTATGCATCAGGGTAACTATGGCTACACCTTC
CASSMHQGNYGYTF
>TRBD1|-|TRBV6-1|TRBJ2-7
TGTGCCAGCAGTCGACGGACAGGGGACTACGAGCAGTACTTC
CASSRRTGDYEQYF
>TRBD1|-|TRBV10-3|TRBJ1-2
TGTGCCATCAGTGAGTCGGGACAGAGCTATGGCTACACCTTC
CAISESGQSYGYTF
>TRBD1|-|TRBV6-4|TRBJ2-3
TGTGCCAGCAGCGGAGGACAGGGTGGCACAGATACGCAGTATTTT
CASSGGQGGTDTQYF
>-|few|TRBV29-1|TRBJ2-7
TGCAGCGTTGAATCTGACTACGAGCAGTACTTC
CSVESDYEQYF
>-|-|TRBV27|TRBJ1-5
TGTGCCAGCAGTCAGGGTGGCAATCAGCCCCAGCATTTT
CASSQGGNQPQHF
>-|-|TRBV5-3|TRBJ2-7
TGTGCCAGAAGCTTGGGTTGGTGCGAGCAGTACTTC
CARSLGWCEQYF
>-|medium-sized|TRBV4-1|TRBJ1-1
TGCGCCAGCAGCCGGGGAGGTGTAGCTGAAGCTTTCTTT
CASSRGGVAEAFF
>TRBD1|-|TRBV9|TRBJ1-4
TGTGCCAGCAGCGTCCACGGGACAGACAATGAAAAACTGTTTTTT
CASSVHGTDNEKLFF
>-|-|TRBV19|TRBJ1-2
TGTGCCAGTAAGGCGACAGACTTAAGTAACTATGGCTACACCTTC
CASKATDLSNYGYTF
>TRBD2|-|TRBV6-4|TRBJ2-2
TGTGCCAGCAGTCCATCACGGGGGGAGAACACCGGGGAGCTGTTTTTT
CASSPSRGENTGELFF
>-|-|TRBV13|TRBJ1-1
TGTGCCAGCAGCTTAGGCGGGGTCACGTCTGAAGCTTTCTTT
CASSLGGVTSEAFF
>-|-|TRBV10-3|TRBJ1-1
TGTGCCATCAGGGAGACAGGATTGAACACTGAAGCTTTCTTT
CAIRETGLNTEAFF
>-|-|TRBV9|TRBJ2-7
TGTGCCAGCAGCGTAGCTACTGGGAGCTCCTACGAGCAGTACTTC
CASSVATGSSYEQYF
>TRBD2|-|TRBV6-4|TRBJ2-1
TGTGCCAGCAGTGACGTAGCGGGAGGATGGAATGAGCAGTTCTTC
CASSDVAGGWNEQFF
>TRBD1|-|TRBV30|TRBJ1-2
TGTGCCTGGGACAGGGGCAGATATGGCTACACCTTC
CAWDRGRYGYTF
>TRBD1|-|TRBV5-1|TRBJ2-1
TGCGCCAGCAGCAATGGACAGGGGGGCGGCAATGAGCAGTTCTTC
CASSNGQGGGNEQFF
>-|-|TRBV6-1|TRBJ1-1
TGTGCCAGCAGTGAGTATCGGACGGACATGAACACTGAAGCTTTCTTT
CASSEYRTDMNTEAFF
>-|-|TRBV27|TRBJ1-5
TGTGCCAGCAATCCCCCCCATAGGCCTCAGCCCCAGCATTTT
CASNPPHRPQPQHF
>TRBD2|-|TRBV5-8|TRBJ2-1
TGTGCCAGCAGCTTGGCATTAGCGGGAGGACCTGTCTACAATGAGCAGTTCTTC
CASSLALAGGPVYNEQFF
>TRBD1|-|TRBV7-6|TRBJ2-3
TGTGCCAGCAGCTTAGTCACAGGGGCCTGGGATACGCAGTATTTT
CASSLVTGAWDTQYF
>-|-|TRBV6-5|TRBJ1-6
TGTGCCAGCAGTTACGGACAGAGCTCCTATAATTCACCCCTCCACTTT
CASSYGQSSYNSPLHF
>-|-|TRBV4-1|TRBJ2-7
TGCGCCAGCAGCCAAGGGTCCTACGAGCAGTACTTC
CASSQGSYEQYF
>-|-|TRBV28|TRBJ2-1
TGTGCCAGCAGTTCGGATCAGGAGTTGGGTGAGCAGTTCTTC
CASSSDQELGEQFF
>-|-|TRBV10-3|TRBJ2-5
TGTGCCATCAGTGAGTCCGCCCTTCCACAAGAGACCCAGTACTTC
CAISESALPQETQYF
>-|once|TRBV6-6|TRBJ2-1
TGTGCCAGCAGCTACACTAGGGACAATGAGCAGTTCTTC
CASSYTRDNEQFF